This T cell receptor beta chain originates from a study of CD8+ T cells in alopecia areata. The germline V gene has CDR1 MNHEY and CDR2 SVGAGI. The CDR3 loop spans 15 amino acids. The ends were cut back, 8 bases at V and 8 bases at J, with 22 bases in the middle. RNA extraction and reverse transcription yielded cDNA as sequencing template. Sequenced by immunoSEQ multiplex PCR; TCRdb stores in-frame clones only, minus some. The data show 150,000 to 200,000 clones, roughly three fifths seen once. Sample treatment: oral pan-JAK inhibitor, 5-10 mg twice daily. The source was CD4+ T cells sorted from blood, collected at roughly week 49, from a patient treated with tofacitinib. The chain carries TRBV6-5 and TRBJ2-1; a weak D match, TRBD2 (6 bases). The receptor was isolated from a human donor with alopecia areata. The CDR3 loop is CASVSLGPGGDEQFF. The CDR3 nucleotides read TGTGCCAGCGTCTCACTGGGGCCCGGAGGGGATGAGCAGTTCTTC.